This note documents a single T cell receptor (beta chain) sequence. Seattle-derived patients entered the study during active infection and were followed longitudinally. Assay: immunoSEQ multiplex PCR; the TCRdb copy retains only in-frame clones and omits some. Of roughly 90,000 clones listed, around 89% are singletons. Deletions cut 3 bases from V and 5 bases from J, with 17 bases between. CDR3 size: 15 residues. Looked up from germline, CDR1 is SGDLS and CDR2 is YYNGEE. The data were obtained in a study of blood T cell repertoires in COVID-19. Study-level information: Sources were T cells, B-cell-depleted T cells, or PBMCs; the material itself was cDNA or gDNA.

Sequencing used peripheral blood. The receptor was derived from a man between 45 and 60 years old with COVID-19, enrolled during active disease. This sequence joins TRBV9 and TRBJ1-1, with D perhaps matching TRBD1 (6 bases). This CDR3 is CASSDRDNRVTEAFF. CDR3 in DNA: TGTGCCAGCAGCGATCGGGACAACCGAGTTACTGAAGCTTTCTTT.